One sample yielded the 6 T cell receptor beta chains listed below, sequenced in a study of tumor-infiltrating lymphocytes in primary liver carcinoma. The template, around 540 ng total RNA, yielded TCR beta cDNA made with a constant-region primer. Three nested multiplex PCR rounds, a slightly modified ARM-PCR, produced the libraries for TCR beta. Researchers ran the first two PCR rounds for roughly 11 cycles each with TRBV1-TRBV30 forward primers and a C-beta reverse primer. TCRdb re-called the multiplex PCR reads through MiXCR, storing one row per CDR3 protein. This table has 80,000 to 100,000 distinct CDR3 sequences, about 70% appearing once. Co-extraction of both nucleic acids (RNA and DNA) used roughly 20-34 mg of unsorted bulk tissue. What was sequenced was tumor-adjacent normal liver tissue. Every receptor here comes from a man aged 40-50 years with primary liver carcinoma and hepatitis B virus infection.

Turning to this clonotype: Just one base apart from a much larger clone, this may be a read error. The V and J genes are TRBV4-2 and TRBJ2-6; perhaps TRBD2 as D (5 bases). The germline CDR1 and CDR2 sequences are LGHNA and YNFKEQ. The CDR3 is 16 residues long. In DNA, the CDR3 is TGTGCCAGCAGCTCCGGGGAATACTCTGGGACCAACGTCCTGACTTTC. Translated: CASSSGEYSGTNVLTF.

Turning to this clonotype: Since no conserved phenylalanine or tryptophan closes the CDR3, a read error is the likely cause. The rearrangement joins TRBV4-1 to TRBJ2-1; D gene ambiguous. V lost 0 bases to trimming and J lost 0 bases, with 12 bases between them. This CDR3 region has 17 residues. The germline V gene encodes CDR1 MGHRA and CDR2 YSYEKL. The CDR3 DNA follows: TGCGCCAGCAGCCAAGATAGGCCGGATAGCTCCTACAATGAGCAGTTCCTC. Its protein product is CASSQDRPDSSYNEQFL.

The sample holds one count of this clonotype. This chain links TRBV12-3 or TRBV12-4 with TRBJ1-4; TRBD1 aligns across 8 bases. V lost 7 bases to trimming and J lost 11 bases; unmatched junction nucleotides: 15. The CDR3 is made up of 15 amino acids. CDR3 DNA: TGTGCCAGCACTCCCGATGGACAGGGAGAAGAGAAACTGTTTTTT. Translated, it gives CASTPDGQGEEKLFF.

Of note for this clonotype: This could be a read error, since a much larger clone is one nucleotide away. V and J are TRBV4-1 and TRBJ2-3, with TRBD2 matching over 10 bases. Germline CDR1 is MGHRA and CDR2 is YSYEKL. CDR3 size: 15 residues. The CDR3 bases are TGCGCCAGCAGCCATGGACTAGCGGCCCCAGATGCGCAGTATTTT. Its protein is CASSHGLAAPDAQYF.

This clonotype was recorded many times. The chain recombines TRBV30 with TRBJ2-7, with no clear D. CDR1 GTSNPN and CDR2 SVGIG come from the germline V gene (reference sequence). V was clipped by 5 bases and J by 3 bases, with 11 bases between them. The CDR3 runs to 12 residues. The CDR3 coding sequence is TGTGCCTGGGCCCAGACGAGCTACGAGCAGTACTTC. Translating it yields CAWAQTSYEQYF.

As concerns this clonotype: Possible read error: a much larger clone is one base away. The V gene is TRBV5-1, the J gene TRBJ2-2, with 8 nucleotides matching TRBD2. The germline gives CDR1 SGHRS, CDR2 YFSETQ. The CDR3 length is 13 residues. CDR3 amino acids: CASRERENGEVFF. The CDR3 DNA reads as TGCGCCAGCAGAGAGCGGGAGAACGGGGAGGTGTTTTTT.